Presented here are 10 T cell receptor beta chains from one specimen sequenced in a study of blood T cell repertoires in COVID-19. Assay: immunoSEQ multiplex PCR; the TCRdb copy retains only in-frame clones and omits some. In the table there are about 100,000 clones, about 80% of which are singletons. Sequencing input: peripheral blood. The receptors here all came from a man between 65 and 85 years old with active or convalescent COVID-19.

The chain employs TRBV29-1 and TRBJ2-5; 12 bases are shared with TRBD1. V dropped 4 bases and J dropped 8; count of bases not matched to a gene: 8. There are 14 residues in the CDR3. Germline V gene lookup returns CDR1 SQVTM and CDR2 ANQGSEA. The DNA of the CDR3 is TGCAGCGTTGTACCGGGACAGGGGGCCGGTACCCAGTACTTC. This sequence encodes CSVVPGQGAGTQYF.

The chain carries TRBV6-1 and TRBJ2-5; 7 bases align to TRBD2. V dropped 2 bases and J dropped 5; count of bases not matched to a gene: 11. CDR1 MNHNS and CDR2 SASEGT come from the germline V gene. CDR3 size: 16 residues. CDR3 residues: CASSEYLGGRGETQYF. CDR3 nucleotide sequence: TGTGCCAGCAGTGAATACCTCGGCGGGAGAGGTGAGACCCAGTACTTC.

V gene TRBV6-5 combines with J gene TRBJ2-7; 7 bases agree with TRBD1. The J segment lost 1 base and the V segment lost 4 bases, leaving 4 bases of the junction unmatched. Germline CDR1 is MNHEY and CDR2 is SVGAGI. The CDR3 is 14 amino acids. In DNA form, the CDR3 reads TGTGCCAGCAGTTTAGGGGGCGCTTCCTACGAGCAGTACTTC. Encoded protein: CASSLGGASYEQYF.

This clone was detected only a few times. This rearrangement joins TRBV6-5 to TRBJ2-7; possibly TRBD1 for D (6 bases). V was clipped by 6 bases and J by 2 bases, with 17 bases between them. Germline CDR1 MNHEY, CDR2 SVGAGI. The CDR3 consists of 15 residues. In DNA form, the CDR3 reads TGTGCCAGCAGGATAGGCCAGGGGCTTACCTACGAGCAGTACTTC. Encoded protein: CASRIGQGLTYEQYF.

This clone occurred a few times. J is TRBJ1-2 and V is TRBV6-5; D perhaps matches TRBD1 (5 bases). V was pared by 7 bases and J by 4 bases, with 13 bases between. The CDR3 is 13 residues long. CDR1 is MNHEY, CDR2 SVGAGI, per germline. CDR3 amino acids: CASKPGGGYGYTF. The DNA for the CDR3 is TGTGCCAGCAAGCCGGGGGGGGGCTATGGCTACACCTTC.

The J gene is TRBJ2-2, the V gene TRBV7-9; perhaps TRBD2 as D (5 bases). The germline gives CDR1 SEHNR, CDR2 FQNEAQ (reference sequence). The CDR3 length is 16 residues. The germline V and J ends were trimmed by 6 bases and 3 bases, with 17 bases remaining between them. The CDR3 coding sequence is TGTGCCAGCAGTCGTGGGGTATCGGGGTACACCGGGGAGCTGTTTTTT. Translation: CASSRGVSGYTGELFF.

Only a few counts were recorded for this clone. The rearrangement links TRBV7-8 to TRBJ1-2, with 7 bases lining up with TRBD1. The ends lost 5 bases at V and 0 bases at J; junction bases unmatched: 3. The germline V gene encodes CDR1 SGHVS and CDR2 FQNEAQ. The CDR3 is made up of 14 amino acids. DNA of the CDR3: TGTGCCAGCAGCGCGACAGGGTCTAACTATGGCTACACCTTC. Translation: CASSATGSNYGYTF.

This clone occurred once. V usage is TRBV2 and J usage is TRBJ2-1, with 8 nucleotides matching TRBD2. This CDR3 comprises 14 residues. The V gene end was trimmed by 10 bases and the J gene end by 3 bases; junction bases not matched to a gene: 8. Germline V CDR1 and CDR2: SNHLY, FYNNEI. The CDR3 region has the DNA TGTGCCACCCGGGTGACTAGCGTCTACAATGAGCAGTTCTTC. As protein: CATRVTSVYNEQFF.

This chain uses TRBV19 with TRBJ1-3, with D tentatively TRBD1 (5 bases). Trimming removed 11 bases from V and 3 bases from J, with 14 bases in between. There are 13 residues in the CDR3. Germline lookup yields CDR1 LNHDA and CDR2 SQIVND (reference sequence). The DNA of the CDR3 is TGTGCCTGCCGGACCCAGGGTGGAAACACCATATATTTT. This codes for CACRTQGGNTIYF.

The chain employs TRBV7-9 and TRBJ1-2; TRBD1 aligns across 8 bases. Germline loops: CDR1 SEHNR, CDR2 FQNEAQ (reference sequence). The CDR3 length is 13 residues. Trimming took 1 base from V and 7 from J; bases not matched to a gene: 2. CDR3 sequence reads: CASSLVDRGGYTF. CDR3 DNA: TGTGCCAGCAGCTTAGTAGACAGGGGTGGCTACACCTTC.